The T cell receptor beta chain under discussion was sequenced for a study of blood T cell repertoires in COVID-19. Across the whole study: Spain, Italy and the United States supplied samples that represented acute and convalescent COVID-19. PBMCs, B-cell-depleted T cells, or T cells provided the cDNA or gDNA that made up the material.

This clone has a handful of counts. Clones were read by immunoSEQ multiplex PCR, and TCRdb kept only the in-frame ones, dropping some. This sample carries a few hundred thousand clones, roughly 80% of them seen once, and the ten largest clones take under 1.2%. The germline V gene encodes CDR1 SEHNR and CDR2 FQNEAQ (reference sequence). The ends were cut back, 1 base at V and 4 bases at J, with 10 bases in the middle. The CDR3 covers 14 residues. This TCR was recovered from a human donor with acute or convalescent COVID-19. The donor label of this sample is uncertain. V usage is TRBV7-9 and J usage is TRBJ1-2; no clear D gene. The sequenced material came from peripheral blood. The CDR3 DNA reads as TGTGCCAGCAGCTTAGTTAACAACCTCTATGGCTACACCTTC. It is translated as CASSLVNNLYGYTF.